The subject of this entry is one T cell receptor (beta chain). This clonotype was observed many times. Its antigen target is currently unknown. It has no much larger one-base neighbor in the sample; base qualities were not kept. TCR beta CDR3 regions were amplified from RNA transcripts. For the first round of RT-PCR on the TCR CDR3, the HTBI primer set was used together with the Qiagen OneStep RT-PCR kit. Libraries were constructed in a second round of multiplex PCR, after which size selection and purification were performed. Libraries were sequenced paired-end with 100 bp reads on an Illumina HiSeq2000. The original methods were these. SOAPnuke was used to process the raw data, with reads discarded if the reads contained adapters or uncalled bases, had a mean Phred below 15, or lacked an exact constant-primer or identifier match. COPE v1.2.5 was used to merge the high-quality paired reads, and each unique nucleotide sequence was defined as a clonotype. MiTCR v1.1 was used to align clonotypes to the IMGT TRBV, TRBD and TRBJ reference segments. Only V-J combinations with frequency above 0.0001, covering 99% to 99.2% of repertoires, were analysed. The TCS score was defined as F50 (clonal expansion) divided by E x V (chaos), with BLOSUM62-based TCRdist calculated between CDR3 peptides within each V-J. Welch's t-statistics and random forest reduced around 550 V-J features to fewer than 15, which were used in a naive Bayes classifier (R e1071). The similarity between thyroid and blood repertoires was quantified using the Morisita-Horn index. TCRdb trimmed public reads at Q25 via fastp, called clones via MiXCR and kept in-frame beta chains. Rows are combined by CDR3 protein, so each entry shows the most common genes and DNA. Clone size and V and J calls follow TCRdb, not the original study. The sample includes roughly 570,000 distinct CDR3 sequences, with under 60% observed a single time. The ten largest account for approximately 8.4% of the sample.

Per the germline V gene (reference sequence), DFQATT is the CDR1 and SNEGSKA is the CDR2. Clipping removes 7 bases from V and 6 bases from J, with 2 as the unmatched junction base count. The CDR3 spans 11 residues, from the cysteine through the phenylalanine. Only the CDR3 DNA is retained, 33 bases long and in frame from the first base. This record comes from a study of T cells in Graves' hyperthyroidism and ophthalmopathy (dated by TCRdb to between 2018 and 2021). Turning to the overall study: To identify TCR V-J signatures that set the groups apart, the researchers used a discovery cohort of more than 95 patients, made up of fewer than 50 with Graves' ophthalmopathy and 57 with stable Graves' hyperthyroidism. Whether ophthalmopathy could be predicted prospectively was tested in an independent validation cohort made up of about 20 hyperthyroidism patients plus 17 patients who later progressed to ophthalmopathy. The study also compared thyroid tissue and blood T-cell repertoires from about six Graves' hyperthyroidism patients. After sampling, hyperthyroidism patients received methimazole starting at 30 mg daily, and ophthalmopathy patients received high-dose intravenous methylprednisolone. According to the paper, TCR Vbeta CDR3 sequencing was carried out on 135 peripheral blood samples, which came from 40 to 45 ophthalmopathy, roughly 75 hyperthyroidism and roughly 17 progressor patients. For training and testing, the approximately 97 patients in the discovery cohort were randomly divided in a 7:3 ratio.

A patient counted as having stable Graves' hyperthyroidism if no progression to ophthalmopathy occurred over 18 months of follow-up. Hyperthyroidism patients were aged 18 to 65 years and newly diagnosed, with disease duration of less than 2 months. Exclusion was applied to patients with uncontrolled infections, other autoimmune diseases, pregnancy or lactation. Diagnoses were established on the basis of clinical symptoms, serum thyroxine and TRAb, thyroid ultrasound, and orbital computed tomography. Total RNA was extracted using Trizol reagent, and RNA quality was assessed on an Agilent 2100 Bioanalyzer. The full study reports these points: During validation, the model predicted progression to ophthalmopathy a median of about 5.9 months ahead of onset, with almost 71% sensitivity and under 85% specificity. A 13 V-J signature model separated ophthalmopathy from stable hyperthyroidism, with just over 85% sensitivity and about 81% specificity in cross-validation and 80%/75% in testing. Sample size was not statistically predetermined, and investigators were not blinded to group allocation. Most expanded thyroid clonotypes (frequency above 0.001) were also found in blood, which suggests that blood repertoires may mirror thyroid immune responses.

The sequence was collected from a woman aged 18 to 35 with Graves' hyperthyroidism. In this chain, TRBV20-1 is recombined with TRBJ1-2; 10 nucleotides in the junction match TRBD1. The sample comprised peripheral blood or thyroid tissue (not recorded which). Here the CDR3 is given as CSVGTGDGYTF. The DNA sequence is TGCAGTGTTGGGACAGGGGATGGCTACACCTTC.